The T cell receptor beta chain described here comes from a study of blood T cell repertoires in COVID-19. Study context: Whether acute or convalescent, the COVID-19 samples came from the United States, Italy and Spain. PBMCs, B-cell-depleted T cells, or T cells were the source of the cDNA or gDNA that made up the material.

Germline V CDR1 and CDR2: SGHAT, FQNNGV. There are 13 residues in the CDR3. V was trimmed by 0 bases and J by 11 bases, leaving 11 bases between them. In the original workflow: Amplified reference gene primers provided the basis for estimating nucleated cell counts. TCRdb's copy holds only in-frame clones and misses some; the assay was immunoSEQ multiplex PCR. Clone size and V and J calls were adopted from that table, with D and trimming inferred from the DNA. This sample yields fewer than 150,000 clones, of which more than 70% are seen a single time; more than 3.5% belongs to the top ten. The sequencing sample was made of peripheral blood. The sequence came from a woman aged 55-70 years with acute or convalescent COVID-19. The chain carries TRBV11-2 and TRBJ2-1, with D unclear. CDR3 in amino acids: CASSLEVRRQQFF. In DNA, the CDR3 is TGTGCCAGCAGCTTAGAGGTAAGGAGACAGCAGTTCTTC.